These T cell receptor beta chains were read from a single sample in a study of blood T cell repertoires in COVID-19. TCRdb's table, derived via immunoSEQ multiplex PCR, lists solely in-frame clones and lacks some. The sample includes some 200,000 clones, around 80% of them seen just once. The sample consisted of peripheral blood. The source of these receptors is a woman aged 70-85 years with acute or convalescent COVID-19. CDR3s leave out the opening cysteine and the closing phenylalanine or tryptophan. The size field is filled for only some rows; it gives once, few, many or a size class.

CDR3: ASSLGSGQGIQTQY; size: .; J: TRBJ2-5; V: TRBV27
CDR3: ASSMGVRGDTQY; size: .; J: TRBJ2-3; V: TRBV19
CDR3: AISDPTGAGYEQY; size: .; J: TRBJ2-7; V: TRBV10-3
CDR3: ASSLAVPMGGNEQF; size: .; J: TRBJ2-1; V: TRBV7-6
CDR3: AWTDDTEAF; size: .; J: TRBJ1-1; V: TRBV30
CDR3: ASSFPGRMNTEAF; size: .; J: TRBJ1-1; V: TRBV6-5
CDR3: ASSPRVAATDTQY; size: .; J: TRBJ2-3; V: TRBV7-3
CDR3: ASSFSGAGNTGELF; size: .; J: TRBJ2-2; V: TRBV6-5
CDR3: ASSPSGVRGAGNTIY; size: once; J: TRBJ1-3; V: TRBV4-3
CDR3: ASSSPPGRGTTDTQY; size: .; J: TRBJ2-3; V: TRBV7-3
CDR3: ASSHEASGTDTQY; size: .; J: TRBJ2-3; V: TRBV6-4
CDR3: ASSPLTGSMNTEAF; size: few; J: TRBJ1-1; V: TRBV5-1
CDR3: ASSESQGSTEAF; size: few; J: TRBJ1-1; V: TRBV6-1
CDR3: ASSGGTGNYGYT; size: .; J: TRBJ1-2; V: TRBV2
CDR3: ASRARGAATNEKLF; size: .; J: TRBJ1-4; V: TRBV6-6
CDR3: ASSLGGTSRRRSGSQY; size: .; J: TRBJ2-5; V: TRBV7-2
CDR3: ATTLEQGAYGYT; size: .; J: TRBJ1-2; V: TRBV2